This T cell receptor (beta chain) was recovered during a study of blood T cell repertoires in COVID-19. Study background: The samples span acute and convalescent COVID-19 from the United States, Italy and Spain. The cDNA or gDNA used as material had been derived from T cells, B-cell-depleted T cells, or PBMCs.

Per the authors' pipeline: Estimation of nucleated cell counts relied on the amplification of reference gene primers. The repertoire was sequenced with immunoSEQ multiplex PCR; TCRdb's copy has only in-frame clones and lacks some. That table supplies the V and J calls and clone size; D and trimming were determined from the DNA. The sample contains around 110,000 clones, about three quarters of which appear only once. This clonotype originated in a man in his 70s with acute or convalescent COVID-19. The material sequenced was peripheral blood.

The CDR3 sequence is CASSQEQGGTGELFF. CDR3 coding DNA: TGTGCCAGCAGCCAAGAACAGGGGGGCACCGGGGAGCTGTTTTTT. The chain has TRBV3-1 (or the pseudogene TRBV3-2) and TRBJ2-2, with 8 bases matching TRBD1. From germline, CDR1 is LGHDT and CDR2 YNNKEL (reference sequence). There are 15 residues in the CDR3. The V gene end was trimmed by 0 bases and the J gene end by 4 bases; junction bases not matched to a gene: 1.